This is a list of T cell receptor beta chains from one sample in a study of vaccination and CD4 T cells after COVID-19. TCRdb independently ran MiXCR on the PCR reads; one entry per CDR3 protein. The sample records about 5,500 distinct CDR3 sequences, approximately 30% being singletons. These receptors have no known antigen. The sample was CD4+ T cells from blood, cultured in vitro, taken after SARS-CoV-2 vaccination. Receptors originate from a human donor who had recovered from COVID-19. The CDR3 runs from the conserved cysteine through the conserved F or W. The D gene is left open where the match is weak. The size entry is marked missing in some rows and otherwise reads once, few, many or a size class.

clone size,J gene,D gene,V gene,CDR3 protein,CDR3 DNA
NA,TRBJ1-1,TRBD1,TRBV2,CASCYNRDRPNTEAFF,TGTGCCAGCTGTTACAATCGGGACAGGCCAAACACTGAAGCTTTCTTT
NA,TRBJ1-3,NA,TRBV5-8,CASSLRGSSGNTIYF,TGTGCCAGCAGCTTGCGGGGGAGTTCTGGAAACACCATATATTTT
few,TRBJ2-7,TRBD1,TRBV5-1,CASSLGTGTYEQYF,TGCGCCAGCAGCTTGGGGACAGGTACCTACGAGCAGTACTTC
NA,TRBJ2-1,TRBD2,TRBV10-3,CAISEVRGATYNEQFF,TGTGCCATCAGTGAAGTGCGGGGGGCGACATACAATGAGCAGTTCTTC
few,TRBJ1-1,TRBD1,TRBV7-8,CASSLSTGGGSEAFF,TGTGCCAGCAGCTTATCCACAGGGGGGGGCTCTGAAGCTTTCTTT
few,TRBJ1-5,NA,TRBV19,CASSIEAGGGNQPQHF,TGTGCCAGTAGTATAGAGGCGGGGGGCGGCAATCAGCCCCAGCATTTT
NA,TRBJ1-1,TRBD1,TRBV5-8,CASSPPGQGAWTEAFF,TGTGCCAGCAGTCCGCCGGGACAGGGGGCATGGACTGAAGCTTTCTTT
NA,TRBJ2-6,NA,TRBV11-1,CASSPRVGQPGANVLTF,TGTGCCAGCAGCCCCCGAGTTGGGCAGCCTGGGGCCAACGTCCTGACTTTC
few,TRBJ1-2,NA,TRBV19,CASSVGGRFYGYTF,TGTGCCAGTAGCGTCGGTGGAAGGTTCTATGGCTACACCTTC
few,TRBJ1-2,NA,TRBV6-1,CASVGGNLGYTF,TGTGCCAGCGTAGGTGGGAATCTTGGCTACACCTTC
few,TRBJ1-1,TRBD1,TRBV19,CASSRAGQGATEAFF,TGTGCCAGTAGTCGAGCCGGACAGGGGGCCACTGAAGCTTTCTTT
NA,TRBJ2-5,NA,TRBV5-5,CASSRGASYQETQYF,TGTGCCAGCTCCAGGGGGGCTTCGTACCAAGAGACCCAGTACTTC
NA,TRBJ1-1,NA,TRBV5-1,CASSLGRGLGTEAFF,TGCGCCAGCAGCTTGGGTCGGGGATTGGGCACTGAAGCTTTCTTT
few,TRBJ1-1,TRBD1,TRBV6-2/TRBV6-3,CASSDRPFHRGRNTEAFF,TGTGCCAGCAGTGACCGACCCTTTCACAGGGGGCGGAACACTGAAGCTTTCTTT
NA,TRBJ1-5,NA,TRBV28,CASRPPNRVRSNQPQHF,TGTGCCAGCAGACCCCCGAACAGGGTACGGAGCAATCAGCCCCAGCATTTT
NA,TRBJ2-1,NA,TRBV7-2,CASSLGRLNEQFF,TGTGCCAGCAGCTTAGGGCGGCTCAATGAGCAGTTCTTC
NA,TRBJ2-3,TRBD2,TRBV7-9,CASSGGRADTQYF,TGTGCCAGCAGCGGCGGGAGGGCAGATACGCAGTATTTT
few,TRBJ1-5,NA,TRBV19,CASSQSGAQPQHF,TGTGCCAGTAGTCAATCGGGGGCTCAGCCCCAGCATTTT
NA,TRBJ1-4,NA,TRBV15,CATSAPGVITNEKLFF,TGTGCCACCAGCGCCCCGGGGGTAATCACTAATGAAAAACTGTTTTTT
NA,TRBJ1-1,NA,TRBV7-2,CANSLGAAGEAFF,TGTGCCAACAGCTTAGGGGCTGCTGGTGAAGCTTTCTTT
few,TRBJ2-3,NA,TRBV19,CASSIPGAYTQYF,TGTGCCAGTAGTATACCGGGGGCATATACGCAGTATTTT
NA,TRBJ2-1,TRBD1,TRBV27,CASTSWDRNNEQFF,TGTGCCAGCACTTCGTGGGACAGAAACAATGAGCAGTTCTTC
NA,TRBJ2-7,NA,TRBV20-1,CSARTLLGKYEQYF,TGCAGTGCTAGGACGTTACTCGGGAAGTACGAGCAGTACTTC
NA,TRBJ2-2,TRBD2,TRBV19,CASIPSLAGQGGNTGELFF,TGTGCCAGTATTCCTAGCCTAGCGGGGCAAGGTGGGAACACCGGGGAGCTGTTTTTT
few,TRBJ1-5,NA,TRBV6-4,CASSDREGQPQHF,TGTGCCAGCAGTGACAGGGAGGGCCAGCCCCAGCATTTT
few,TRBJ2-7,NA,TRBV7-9,CASLGRTDEQYF,TGTGCCAGCCTGGGGCGCACGGACGAGCAGTACTTC
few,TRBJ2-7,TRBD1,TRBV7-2,CASSLGGTVTYEQYF,TGTGCCAGCAGCTTAGGAGGGACAGTGACCTACGAGCAGTACTTC
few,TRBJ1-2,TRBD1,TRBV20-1,CSASGGTGGNYGYTF,TGCAGTGCTTCGGGAGGGACAGGGGGCAACTATGGCTACACCTTC
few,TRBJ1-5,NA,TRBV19,CASSTRTEWGPQHF,TGTGCCAGTAGTACGAGGACAGAGTGGGGGCCCCAGCATTTT
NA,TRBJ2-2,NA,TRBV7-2,CASSLQGTAGELFF,TGTGCCAGCAGCTTACAGGGGACTGCCGGGGAGCTGTTTTTT
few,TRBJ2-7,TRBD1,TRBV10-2,CANSGTEPYEQYF,TGCGCCAACTCCGGGACAGAGCCCTACGAGCAGTACTTC
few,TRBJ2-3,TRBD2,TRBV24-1,CATSVAGVNTDTQYF,TGTGCCACCAGTGTCGCGGGGGTCAACACAGATACGCAGTATTTT
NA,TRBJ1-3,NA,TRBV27,CASRSGLHGGNTIYF,TGTGCCAGCAGGTCGGGCCTCCACGGTGGAAACACCATATATTTT
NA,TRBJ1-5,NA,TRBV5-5,CASSLFSSNQPQHF,TGTGCCAGCAGCTTGTTCTCCAGCAATCAGCCCCAGCATTTT
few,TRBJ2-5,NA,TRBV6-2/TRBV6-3,CASRPRGSAFQETQYF,TGTGCCAGCAGACCCCGGGGTAGCGCCTTCCAAGAGACCCAGTACTTC
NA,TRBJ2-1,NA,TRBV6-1,CATRGARGEFSEQFF,TGTGCAACAAGGGGGGCTAGGGGAGAGTTTAGTGAGCAGTTCTTC
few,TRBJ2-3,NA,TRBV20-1,CSAPSGTTDTQYF,TGCAGTGCTCCCTCCGGGACTACAGATACGCAGTATTTT